The 20 T cell receptor beta chains given below trace back to one sample, sequenced in a study of prognosis after radiotherapy for stage I lung cancer. TCR beta CDR3 was amplified from genomic DNA by two-round multiplex PCR. Gene-specific primers for each TRBV and TRBJ gene drove first-round PCR. MiXCR, applied by TCRdb to the multiplex PCR reads, yields one record per CDR3 protein. The data contain fewer than 15,000 distinct CDR3 sequences, approximately 40% of them singletons. Material: PBMCs, obtained before or after stereotactic body radiation therapy (not recorded which). These receptors were obtained from a donor of 50 years or more with non-small cell lung cancer.

With respect to this clonotype: A far larger clone is only one base removed, so a read error is likely. The chain links TRBV7-6 to TRBJ2-5; D unclear. Near its end, the DNA agrees better with TRBJ2-1, so the J call may be wrong. Germline loops: CDR1 SGHVS, CDR2 FNYEAQ. This CDR3 is 16 amino acids long. CDR3 in DNA: TGTGCCAGCAGCTTAGCTGCAATGTCCTGTGGTAATGAGCAGTTCTTC. As protein: CASSLAAMSCGNEQFF.

V is TRBV5-1 and J is TRBJ2-3; 7 positions match TRBD2. After removal of 0 bases from V and 3 bases from J, the junction contained 4 bases not matched to a gene. Germline lookup yields CDR1 SGHRS and CDR2 YFSETQ. The CDR3 covers 15 residues. The CDR3 DNA sequence: TGCGCCAGCAGCTTGGGGGACTATCAAACAGATACGCAGTATTTT. Residues: CASSLGDYQTDTQYF. The entire variable domain, with the rest obtained from reference TRBV5-1 and TRBJ2-3, is as follows: KAGVTQTPRYLIKTRGQQVTLSCSPISGHRSVSWYQQTPGQGLQFLFEYFSETQRNKGNFPGRFSGRQFSNSRSEMNVSTLELGDSALYLCASSLGDYQTDTQYFGPGTRLTVL.

This clonotype was recorded only once. This chain uses TRBV2 with TRBJ2-2, with D possibly being TRBD2 (6 bases). The CDR3 totals 15 residues. Germline-derived CDR1 and CDR2 are SNHLY and FYNNEI. V was clipped by 8 bases and J by 6 bases, with 19 bases between them. The CDR3 nucleotides read TGTGCCAGCGCCCGGGAGCCGCGCATGTCCGGGGAGCTGTTTTTT. Its protein product is CASAREPRMSGELFF.

This clonotype was seen more than once but under ten times. The gene calls are TRBV27 and TRBJ2-1; D is perhaps TRBD1 (6 bases). V lost 1 base and J 1 base, leaving 8 bases between the germline ends. The CDR3 totals 15 residues. Germline V CDR1 and CDR2: MNHEY, SMNVEV (reference sequence). CDR3: CASSLWTASYNEQFF. CDR3 coding DNA: TGTGCCAGCAGTTTATGGACAGCTTCCTACAATGAGCAGTTCTTC.

Relative to its sample, this clonotype is medium-sized. V is TRBV30 and J is TRBJ2-1; 10 bases match TRBD1. The CDR3 is 14 residues long. Trimming at V came to 2 bases and at J to 5 bases, leaving 3 bases not matched to a gene. Germline V lookup: CDR1 GTSNPN, CDR2 SVGIG (reference sequence). CDR3: CAWSPGTGDNEQFF. Written as DNA, the CDR3 is TGTGCCTGGAGTCCCGGGACAGGGGACAATGAGCAGTTCTTC. The whole variable domain, filled in from reference TRBV30 and TRBJ2-1, reads SQTIHQWPATLVQPVGSPLSLECTVEGTSNPNLYWYRQAAGRGLQLLFYSVGIGQISSEVPQNLSASRPQDRQFILSSKKLLLSDSGFYLCAWSPGTGDNEQFFGPGTRLTVL.

As concerns this clonotype: A much larger clone sits a single nucleotide away, making a read error possible. V gene TRBV18 combines with J gene TRBJ2-5; D ambiguous. The length of the CDR3 is 13 residues. The germline V gene encodes CDR1 KGHSH and CDR2 LQKENI. DNA for the CDR3: TGTGCCAGCTCACCGCGGCAGCAAGAGACCCATTACTTC. Its translation: CASSPRQQETHYF.

This clonotype was found many times. The rearrangement uses TRBV29-1 and TRBJ2-7; D might be TRBD2 (6 bases). The V end lost 5 bases, the J end lost 4 bases, and 15 bases lay between the germline ends. Germline assignment: CDR1 SQVTM and CDR2 ANQGSEA. The CDR3 is 13 amino acids. CDR3 protein: CSVKSLGGYEQYF. CDR3 bases: TGCAGCGTTAAGTCCTTGGGAGGTTACGAGCAGTACTTC.

This clonotype was recorded at least ten times. V and J are TRBV7-2 and TRBJ1-1, with a weak D call TRBD1 (6 bases). The germline gives CDR1 SGHTA, CDR2 FQGNSA. The V and J ends lost 3 bases and 11 bases respectively, with 25 bases between them. The CDR3 runs to 16 residues. CDR3: CASSFLATGRGGEAFF. The DNA for the CDR3 is TGTGCCAGCAGCTTTCTGGCGACAGGAAGAGGAGGGGAGGCTTTCTTT.

Details on this clonotype: It may be a read error: a sequence one base away is much more abundant. V and J are TRBV5-4 and TRBJ2-7; possible D gene TRBD1, 5 bases. CDR3 size: 13 residues. V dropped 4 bases and J dropped 6 bases, with 14 bases sitting between them. Germline CDR1 reads SGHNT; CDR2 reads YYREEE (reference sequence). The CDR3 spells CASSLDMRLEQYF. Written as DNA, the CDR3 is TGTGCCAGCAGCCTGGACATGCGGCTCGAGCAGTACTTC.

CDR3 sequence reads: CASTAQAEAFF. The CDR3 DNA is TGTGCCAGCACCGCGCAGGCCGAAGCTTTCTTT. This sequence joins TRBV7-9 and TRBJ1-1; D is uncertain. Per the germline V gene, CDR1 is SEHNR and CDR2 is FQNEAQ (reference sequence). V was clipped by 7 bases and J by 8 bases, with 11 bases between them. The CDR3 has 11 residues.

About this clonotype: With a far larger clone one base away, a read error is the likely cause. The chain employs TRBV6-2 or TRBV6-3 and TRBJ1-5; a possible D gene is TRBD1 (5 bases). There are 13 residues in the CDR3. Germline V gene data show CDR1 as MNHEY and CDR2 as SVGEGT. CDR3 loop: CAGRGGEGQPQHF. The CDR3 DNA is TGTGCGGGGAGGGGTGGGGAGGGTCAGCCCCAGCATTTT.

In DNA, the CDR3 is TGCGCCAGCAGCTTGGGGACTAGCAACGAGCAGTACTTC. Translating gives CASSLGTSNEQYF. The chain combines TRBV5-1 with TRBJ2-7; 8 positions agree with TRBD2. The J segment lost 5 bases and the V segment lost 0 bases, leaving 1 base of the junction unmatched. This CDR3 is built from 13 residues. CDR1 SGHRS and CDR2 YFSETQ come from the germline V gene.

A remark on this clonotype: The CDR3 end shows no conserved phenylalanine or tryptophan, and so a read error is likely. This sequence joins TRBV5-6 and TRBJ2-3, with D possibly TRBD1 on 7 matching bases. Germline CDR1 reads SGHDT; CDR2 reads YYEEEE. The CDR3 sequence is 15 residues long. The CDR3 DNA sequence: TGTGCCAGCAGCTTGCAGGGGGGAAGCACAGATACTCAGTATATT. This encodes CASSLQGGSTDTQYI.

Judged by abundance, this clonotype is medium-sized (0.01 to 0.1%). The chain recombines TRBV15 with TRBJ1-2; D perhaps matches TRBD1 (5 bases). Germline CDR1 is LNHNV and CDR2 is YYDKDF (reference sequence). This CDR3 region has 13 residues. V lost 5 bases and J 2 bases, leaving 9 bases between the germline ends. CDR3 loop: CATSVDRNYGYTF. The CDR3 DNA is TGTGCCACCAGCGTAGACAGAAACTATGGCTACACCTTC.

This chain uses TRBV6-2 or TRBV6-3 with TRBJ2-7, with TRBD2 matching over 8 bases. The V and J ends lost 6 bases and 2 bases, in that order; junction bases with no gene match: 18. CDR1 and CDR2 from the germline V gene are MNHEY and SVGEGT. The CDR3 covers 18 residues. CDR3 amino acids: CASSEPVLAVGPPYEQYF. DNA of the CDR3: TGTGCCAGCAGCGAACCGGTACTAGCGGTGGGGCCCCCCTACGAGCAGTACTTC.

This clonotype has a handful of counts. Since a much larger clone is just one base distant, this may be a read error. This chain links TRBV7-9 with TRBJ2-5, with D unclear. The CDR3 runs to 14 residues. CDR1 and CDR2 (germline): SEHNR, FQNEAQ (reference sequence). V lost 7 bases, J lost 4 bases, and 16 bases lay in between. The CDR3 protein is CASIFPGVRETQYF. The DNA for the CDR3 is TGTGCCAGCATCTTCCCAGGAGTCCGAGAGACCCAGTACTTC. The whole variable domain, remainder taken from reference TRBV7-9 and TRBJ2-5, is DTGVSQNPRHKITKRGQNVTFRCDPISEHNRLYWYRQTLGQGPEFLTYFQNEAQLEKSRLLSDRFSAERPKGSFSTLEIQRTEQGDSAMYLCASIFPGVRETQYFGPGTRLLVL.

Comment on this clonotype: Germline is not matched at one junction end, which may reflect a read error. In nucleotides, the CDR3 is TGTGCCAACAAGGGGCGGGGCACAACCTACGATCAGTACTTC. The encoded protein is CANKGRGTTYDQYF. The rearrangement links TRBV2 to TRBJ2-7, with TRBD2 as a possible D gene (6 bases). Germline V gives CDR1 SNHLY, CDR2 FYNNEI. The CDR3 is 14 residues long.

As to this clonotype: It differs at one base from a far larger clone, so likely a read error. The chain has TRBV6-5 and TRBJ2-1; 8 nucleotides align to TRBD2. Germline CDR1 is MNHEY and CDR2 is SVGAGI. The CDR3 is 14 amino acids. The DNA for the CDR3 is TGTGCCAGCATGACCGGGAGGGCCTCCAATGATCAGTTCTTC. Its translation is CASMTGRASNDQFF.

About this clonotype: This CDR3 is missing its conserved last phenylalanine or tryptophan, likely due to a read error. V gene TRBV6-1 combines with J gene TRBJ2-7, with TRBD2 matching 7 bases. The CDR3 spans 15 residues. The V segment lost 8 bases and the J segment 3 bases; nucleotides outside the gene matches: 13. Germline CDR1 MNHNS, CDR2 SASEGT. CDR3 DNA: TGTGCCAGCTGGGGTACTAGCGCGAGCTGCTACGAGCAGTACTTA. Its protein product is CASWGTSASCYEQYL.

Of note for this clonotype: This sequence may be a read error, since a much larger clone differs from it by one base. V usage is TRBV5-4 and J usage is TRBJ2-7; D is possibly TRBD1 (6 bases). This CDR3 comprises 17 residues. Germline-derived CDR1 and CDR2 are SGHNT and YYREEE (reference sequence). The CDR3 reads CASSSDSGFSYWDDQYF. As DNA, the CDR3 is TGTGCCAGCAGCTCGGACAGTGGGTTCTCCTATTGGGACGATCAGTACTTC.